These T cell receptor beta chains were read from a single sample in a study of EBV T-cell therapy then PD-1 blockade in nasopharyngeal carcinoma. Clones were read by immunoSEQ multiplex PCR, and TCRdb kept only the in-frame ones, dropping some. The table records some 19,000 clones, roughly 84% of them present only once. Their cognate antigens are unknown. Sequences were derived from CD8+ T cells from blood, sampled around day 34 from a patient whose treatment included autologous EBV-specific T cells and nivolumab. The receptors stem from a man between 40 and 49 years old with nasopharyngeal carcinoma. Both conserved end residues are part of each CDR3. D genes are given only for firm matches. Clone size is stated in some rows and not others, as once, few, many or a class when expanded.

abundance	j_gene	v_gene	d_gene	CDR3aa	CDR3nt
NA	TRBJ1-2	TRBV7-6	TRBD1	CASSHGTELIDGYTF	TGTGCCAGCAGCCATGGGACAGAGCTTATAGATGGCTACACCTTC
NA	TRBJ1-4	TRBV6-5	NA	CASSYSGRTLIEKLFF	TGTGCCAGCAGTTACTCCGGGCGGACTCTAATTGAAAAACTGTTTTTT
NA	TRBJ1-1	TRBV4-2	NA	CASSLGGGTEAFF	TGTGCCAGCAGCCTAGGGGGGGGCACTGAAGCTTTCTTT
NA	TRBJ2-7	TRBV4-3	TRBD2	CASSQDNLGSGGLSYEQYF	TGCGCCAGCAGCCAAGACAACCTTGGGAGCGGGGGCCTTTCCTACGAGCAGTACTTC
NA	TRBJ2-1	TRBV13	TRBD2	CASSYLSGGVYEQFF	TGTGCCAGCAGCTACCTTAGCGGGGGGGTGTATGAGCAGTTCTTC
NA	TRBJ1-1	TRBV27	TRBD1	CASSSRDRAGEAFF	TGTGCCAGCAGTAGTCGGGACAGGGCGGGGGAAGCTTTCTTT
NA	TRBJ2-1	TRBV7-8	NA	CASSSRRNSYNEQFF	TGTGCCAGCAGCTCGAGGCGCAACTCCTACAATGAGCAGTTCTTC
NA	TRBJ2-4	TRBV7-2	NA	CASSLVLGQRAKNIQYF	TGTGCCAGCAGCTTAGTTCTAGGACAGAGAGCCAAAAACATTCAGTACTTC
once	TRBJ2-3	TRBV12-3/TRBV12-4	NA	CASSLSPDTQYF	TGTGCCAGCAGTTTAAGCCCGGATACGCAGTATTTT
NA	TRBJ1-5	TRBV4-2	TRBD1	CASSQYRGGNQSQHF	TGTGCCAGCAGCCAATACAGGGGCGGGAATCAGTCCCAGCATTTT
once	TRBJ1-6	TRBV7-2	NA	CASSLGGGPNSPLHF	TGTGCCAGCAGCTTAGGGGGAGGGCCAAATTCACCCCTCCACTTT
NA	TRBJ2-7	TRBV13	TRBD1	CASSHQTGIYEQYF	TGTGCCAGCAGCCACCAGACAGGGATCTACGAGCAGTACTTC
once	TRBJ1-4	TRBV4-2	TRBD1	CASSQGAGGVEKLFF	TGTGCCAGCAGCCAAGGAGCAGGGGGAGTTGAAAAACTGTTTTTT
NA	TRBJ2-7	TRBV7-6	NA	CASSLGTYEQYF	TGTGCCAGCAGCTTAGGGACCTACGAGCAGTACTTC
NA	TRBJ1-4	TRBV9	NA	CASSVAGEANEKLFF	TGTGCCAGCAGCGTAGCGGGAGAGGCTAATGAAAAACTGTTTTTT
NA	TRBJ1-1	TRBV6-4	NA	CASSDTYNTEAFF	TGTGCCAGCAGTGACACGTATAACACTGAAGCTTTCTTT
NA	TRBJ1-6	TRBV6-5	NA	CASSYSIRGVPLHF	TGTGCCAGCAGTTACTCGATACGCGGAGTACCCCTCCACTTT
NA	TRBJ2-1	TRBV7-9	TRBD1	CASSLAGQGREQFF	TGTGCCAGCAGCTTAGCCGGACAGGGAAGGGAGCAGTTCTTC